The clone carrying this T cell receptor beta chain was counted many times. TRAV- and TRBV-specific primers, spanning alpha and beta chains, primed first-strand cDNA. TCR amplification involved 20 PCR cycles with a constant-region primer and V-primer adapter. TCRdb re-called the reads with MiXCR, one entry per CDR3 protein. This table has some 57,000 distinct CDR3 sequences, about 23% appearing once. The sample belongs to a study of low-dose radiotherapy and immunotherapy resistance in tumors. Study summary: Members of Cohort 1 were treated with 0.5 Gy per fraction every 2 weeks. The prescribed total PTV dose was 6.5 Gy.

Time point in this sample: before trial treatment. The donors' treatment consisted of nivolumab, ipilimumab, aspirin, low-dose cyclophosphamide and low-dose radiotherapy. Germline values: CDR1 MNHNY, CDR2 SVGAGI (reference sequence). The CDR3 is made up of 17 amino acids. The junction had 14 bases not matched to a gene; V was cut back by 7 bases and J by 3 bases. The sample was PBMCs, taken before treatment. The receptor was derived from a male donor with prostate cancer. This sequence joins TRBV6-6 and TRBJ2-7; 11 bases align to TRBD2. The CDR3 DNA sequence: TGTGCCAGCACCTCGAAGGGGGGGGGGACTAGCGGCTACGAGCAGTACTTC. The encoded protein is CASTSKGGGTSGYEQYF.